A selection of T cell receptor beta chains follows, all from one sample in a study of CD8 T cells in Susac syndrome. From the immunoSEQ multiplex PCR reads, TCRdb called clonotypes with MiXCR, one entry per CDR3 protein. The sample includes fewer than 70,000 distinct CDR3 sequences, about 95% of them seen just once. Sequencing was carried out using CD8+ T cells from PBMCs. These receptor sequences come from a human donor in good health. CDR3s include the opening cysteine and the closing phenylalanine or tryptophan. Each record gives: CDR3 DNA, CDR3 protein, clone size, J gene, D gene, V gene, CDR3 length. The D gene is left open where the match is weak. Only some rows state a clone size, as once, few, many or a class for expanded clones.

CDR3 DNA: TGTGCCAGCAGTCCCCCGGGGGGGAGCTCCTACAATGAGCAGTTCTTC
CDR3 protein: CASSPPGGSSYNEQFF
clone size: .
J gene: TRBJ2-1
D gene: TRBD2
V gene: TRBV7-9
CDR3 length: 16

CDR3 DNA: TGTGCCAGCAGGCCCACGCTAGCGGGGGCCAGTAACACCGGGGAGCTGTTTTTT
CDR3 protein: CASRPTLAGASNTGELFF
clone size: .
J gene: TRBJ2-2
D gene: TRBD2
V gene: TRBV28
CDR3 length: 18

CDR3 DNA: TGTGCCTGGAGCACTGGTGTCTACAATGAGCAGTTCTTC
CDR3 protein: CAWSTGVYNEQFF
clone size: .
J gene: TRBJ2-1
D gene: .
V gene: TRBV30
CDR3 length: 13

CDR3 DNA: TGTGCCAGCAGCGTAGAACAGACTATTCAAGAGACCCAGTACTTC
CDR3 protein: CASSVEQTIQETQYF
clone size: .
J gene: TRBJ2-5
D gene: .
V gene: TRBV9
CDR3 length: 15

CDR3 DNA: TGTGCCAGCAGCTTAAATTCTGGGAACACTGAAGCTTTCTTT
CDR3 protein: CASSLNSGNTEAFF
clone size: .
J gene: TRBJ1-1
D gene: .
V gene: TRBV7-2
CDR3 length: 14

CDR3 DNA: TGCAGCGCCCCAGGGACAGGGGGAGGAAACATTCAGTACTTC
CDR3 protein: CSAPGTGGGNIQYF
clone size: .
J gene: TRBJ2-4
D gene: TRBD1
V gene: TRBV29-1
CDR3 length: 14

CDR3 DNA: TGTGCCACCACCGGGGCCGCCGATGAGACCCAGTACTTC
CDR3 protein: CATTGAADETQYF
clone size: .
J gene: TRBJ2-5
D gene: .
V gene: TRBV12-3/TRBV12-4
CDR3 length: 13

CDR3 DNA: TGTGCCAGCAGCCAAGATTTGCTAAGCTCCTATAATTCACCCCTCCACTTT
CDR3 protein: CASSQDLLSSYNSPLHF
clone size: .
J gene: TRBJ1-6
D gene: .
V gene: TRBV3-1
CDR3 length: 17

CDR3 DNA: TGTGCCAGCAGTACACTAGCGGGGGAACAAGAGACCCAGTACTTC
CDR3 protein: CASSTLAGEQETQYF
clone size: .
J gene: TRBJ2-5
D gene: TRBD2
V gene: TRBV6-2/TRBV6-3
CDR3 length: 15

CDR3 DNA: TGTGCCAGCAGCTTCCCCGACAGCGGGGAAGAGACCCAGTACTTC
CDR3 protein: CASSFPDSGEETQYF
clone size: .
J gene: TRBJ2-5
D gene: TRBD2
V gene: TRBV13
CDR3 length: 15

CDR3 DNA: TGTGCCAGCAGCCAAGATCAAGGCTACTATGGCTACACCTTC
CDR3 protein: CASSQDQGYYGYTF
clone size: .
J gene: TRBJ1-2
D gene: .
V gene: TRBV3-1
CDR3 length: 14

CDR3 DNA: TGTGCCAGCAGTTTGTTCCCGGGTAGCGAGGAAAACAATGAGCAGTTCTTC
CDR3 protein: CASSLFPGSEENNEQFF
clone size: .
J gene: TRBJ2-1
D gene: .
V gene: TRBV28
CDR3 length: 17

CDR3 DNA: TGTGCCAGCGATGGAGGGAATGAGCAGTTCTTC
CDR3 protein: CASDGGNEQFF
clone size: .
J gene: TRBJ2-1
D gene: .
V gene: TRBV7-3
CDR3 length: 11

CDR3 DNA: TGTGCCAGCAGCTTACTTCGGTCTAGCCCAACAGATACGCAGTATTTT
CDR3 protein: CASSLLRSSPTDTQYF
clone size: .
J gene: TRBJ2-3
D gene: .
V gene: TRBV7-9
CDR3 length: 16

CDR3 DNA: TGTGCCAGCAGTTACGGCCTGCAGGACCAGTTCTTC
CDR3 protein: CASSYGLQDQFF
clone size: .
J gene: TRBJ2-1
D gene: .
V gene: TRBV6-2/TRBV6-3
CDR3 length: 12

CDR3 DNA: TGTGCCAGCAGCTTAAGAGGCAGCACCGGGGAGCTGTTTTTT
CDR3 protein: CASSLRGSTGELFF
clone size: .
J gene: TRBJ2-2
D gene: .
V gene: TRBV11-3
CDR3 length: 14

CDR3 DNA: TGCGCCAGCAGCCATAGCAGGGGAACGACTGAAGCTTTCTTT
CDR3 protein: CASSHSRGTTEAFF
clone size: .
J gene: TRBJ1-1
D gene: .
V gene: TRBV4-1
CDR3 length: 14

CDR3 DNA: TGTGCCAGTAGTATGCTAGCGGGGGGGCTCGATGAGCAGTTCTTC
CDR3 protein: CASSMLAGGLDEQFF
clone size: .
J gene: TRBJ2-1
D gene: TRBD2
V gene: TRBV19
CDR3 length: 15

CDR3 DNA: TGTGCCAGCAGTTACGGGGGGCACAATGAGCAGTTCTTC
CDR3 protein: CASSYGGHNEQFF
clone size: .
J gene: TRBJ2-1
D gene: .
V gene: TRBV6-2/TRBV6-3
CDR3 length: 13

CDR3 DNA: TGTGCCAGCAGTTTCACGGCACTAGCCAAAAACATTCAGTACTTC
CDR3 protein: CASSFTALAKNIQYF
clone size: .
J gene: TRBJ2-4
D gene: .
V gene: TRBV12-3/TRBV12-4
CDR3 length: 15

CDR3 DNA: TGTGCCAGCAGCTTAGCTGCCGGCGATTGGAACACCGGGGAGCTGTTTTTT
CDR3 protein: CASSLAAGDWNTGELFF
clone size: .
J gene: TRBJ2-2
D gene: .
V gene: TRBV7-9
CDR3 length: 17

CDR3 DNA: TGTGCCAGCAGTTCGGGGGAGACCCAGTACTTC
CDR3 protein: CASSSGETQYF
clone size: .
J gene: TRBJ2-5
D gene: .
V gene: TRBV27
CDR3 length: 11

CDR3 DNA: TGCGCCAGCAGCCAAGATCCAGGCTATAATTCACCCCTCCACTTT
CDR3 protein: CASSQDPGYNSPLHF
clone size: few
J gene: TRBJ1-6
D gene: .
V gene: TRBV4-3
CDR3 length: 15